The 14 T cell receptor beta chains below were found in one sample sequenced in a study of identical twins (dated by TCRdb to about 2016). Receptor libraries were prepared by 5' RACE. Instrument used: Illumina HiSeq 2000. TCRdb ran its own pipeline on the public reads, namely fastp trimming at Q25 and MiXCR clone calling, and kept in-frame beta chains. CDR3 protein duplicates are merged, each entry listing the most common genes and DNA. Recorded for this sample are about 550,000 distinct CDR3 sequences; 20% to 25% of them occurred a single time. The biggest ten clones account for around 0.47% of the sample. These data also featured in a second study, about yellow fever vaccine responses in identical twins.

Source material: CD4+ T cells sorted from blood. The receptors were gathered from a woman aged 18-29 years in good health.

The V and J genes are TRBV10-3 and TRBJ2-2; tentatively, D is TRBD2 (5 bases). This CDR3 spans 15 amino acids. V lost 10 bases, J lost 3 bases, and 18 bases lay in between. CDR1 is ENHRY and CDR2 is SYGVKD in the germline V gene. The CDR3 here is CATGTDYRDTGELFF. CDR3 bases: TGTGCCACCGGAACTGACTACCGGGACACCGGGGAGCTGTTTTTT.

The chain couples TRBV12-3 or TRBV12-4 to TRBJ1-1; D gene ambiguous. This CDR3 is 14 amino acids long. Trimming shortened V by 10 bases and J by 3 bases, and 18 bases separated the two germline ends. As DNA, the CDR3 is TGTGCCACTCGTCGGGGAAGGCAGGACACTGAAGCTTTCTTT. Its translation is CATRRGRQDTEAFF.

This clonotype came up many times. The chain has TRBV7-6 and TRBJ1-4; D possibly corresponds to TRBD1 (5 bases). Between the trimmed V and J ends, which lost 2 bases and 8 bases, there was a span of 12 bases. CDR1 and CDR2 (germline): SGHVS, FNYEAQ. The CDR3 runs 14 residues. CDR3 sequence reads: CASSLSGVQEKLFF. CDR3 nucleotide sequence: TGTGCCAGCAGCTTATCGGGGGTTCAGGAAAAACTGTTTTTT.

This clonotype has a handful of counts. The chain is built from TRBV5-5 and TRBJ2-3, with D unresolved. The CDR3 is 13 amino acids. Germline assignment: CDR1 SGHKS and CDR2 YYEKEE (reference sequence). V was clipped by 0 bases and J by 2 bases, with 4 bases between them. The CDR3 sequence: CASSLVATDTQYF. DNA for the CDR3: TGTGCCAGCAGCTTGGTAGCCACAGATACGCAGTATTTT. The full variable domain, its missing parts supplied by reference TRBV5-5 and TRBJ2-3, is DAGVTQSPTHLIKTRGQQVTLRCSPISGHKSVSWYQQVLGQGPQFIFQYYEKEERGRGNFPDRFSARQFPNYSSELNVNALLLGDSALYLCASSLVATDTQYFGPGTRLTVL.

The V gene is TRBV28, the J gene TRBJ2-7; D is unclear. The V end lost 8 bases, the J end lost 0 bases, and 5 bases lay between the germline ends. The CDR3 runs 11 residues. Germline V gene lookup returns CDR1 MDHEN and CDR2 SYDVKM. The CDR3 sequence: CASSGSYEQYV. DNA for the CDR3: TGTGCCAGCTCGGGCTCCTACGAGCAGTACGTC.

The chain combines TRBV20-1 with TRBJ2-7; TRBD1 matches 8 bases. The CDR3 extends over 13 amino acids. With 4 bases clipped from V and 4 bases from J, the junction kept 6 bases outside the gene matches. Germline CDR1 is DFQATT and CDR2 is SNEGSKA (reference sequence). CDR3 nucleotides: TGCAGTGCTACTTCAGACAGGGGATACGAGCAGTACTTC. Translation: CSATSDRGYEQYF.

The gene calls are TRBV15 and TRBJ2-3; tentatively, D is TRBD2 (6 bases). Germline CDR1 and CDR2: LNHNV and YYDKDF (reference sequence). The CDR3 totals 16 residues. V was clipped by 1 base and J by 2 bases, with 13 bases between them. The CDR3 spells CATSRGGLSNTDTQYF. CDR3 coding DNA: TGTGCCACCAGCAGAGGCGGACTAAGTAACACAGATACGCAGTATTTT.

This clonotype was observed at least ten times. V usage is TRBV12-3 or TRBV12-4 and J usage is TRBJ2-2; 8 bases align to TRBD2. With V trimmed by 3 bases and J by 1 base, 4 bases remained unmatched. This CDR3 has 16 amino acids. This CDR3 is CASSFAGGGNTGELFF. The CDR3 DNA follows: TGTGCCAGCAGTTTCGCGGGAGGAGGGAACACCGGGGAGCTGTTTTTT.

The sample holds a few counts of this clonotype. Mismatch with germline at one junction end may stem from a read error. V usage is TRBV12-3 or TRBV12-4 and J usage is TRBJ2-3; D remains unclear. The CDR3 is 14 amino acids. DNA for the CDR3: TGTACCAGCACCCGCGACATTAGCACAGATACGCAGTATTTT. Amino acids: CTSTRDISTDTQYF.

The chain uses TRBV5-8 and TRBJ2-7; maybe TRBD1 (5 bases). V was pared by 5 bases and J by 3 bases, with 12 bases between. Looked up from germline, CDR1 is SGHTS and CDR2 is YDEGEE. This CDR3 spans 13 amino acids. The CDR3 nucleotides read TGTGCCAGCAGAGGCGTAGGGGACTACGAGCAGTACTTC. As protein: CASRGVGDYEQYF.

The CDR3 spells CATYRARGQDRFTYNEQFF. The CDR3 region has the DNA TGTGCCACCTACAGAGCCCGGGGCCAAGATAGGTTCACCTACAATGAGCAGTTCTTC. The chain couples TRBV15 to TRBJ2-1, with D possibly being TRBD1 or TRBD2 (5 bases each). The CDR3 spans 19 residues. Trimming took off 8 bases at V and 2 bases at J, with 28 bases between the two ends. Germline CDR1 is LNHNV and CDR2 is YYDKDF (reference sequence).

This clonotype appeared once. The gene calls are TRBV5-5 and TRBJ2-3; TRBD1 aligns across 9 bases. Germline V gene data show CDR1 as SGHKS and CDR2 as YYEKEE (reference sequence). The CDR3 loop spans 14 amino acids. With V trimmed by 4 bases and J by 6 bases, 6 bases remained unmatched. Here the CDR3 reads CASSVWTGDDTQYF. CDR3 nucleotides: TGTGCCAGCAGCGTTTGGACAGGGGACGATACGCAGTATTTT. The full variable domain, in which reference TRBV5-5 and TRBJ2-3 provide the parts outside the CDR3, is DAGVTQSPTHLIKTRGQQVTLRCSPISGHKSVSWYQQVLGQGPQFIFQYYEKEERGRGNFPDRFSARQFPNYSSELNVNALLLGDSALYLCASSVWTGDDTQYFGPGTRLTVL.

This chain links TRBV25-1 with TRBJ2-3, with 10 bases identical to TRBD1. Germline V lookup: CDR1 MGHDK, CDR2 SYGVNS. V gave up 2 bases and J gave up 5 bases; unmatched junction bases: 7. The CDR3 consists of 16 residues. The CDR3 region has the DNA TGTGCCAGCAGTGAAAGACAGGGGGCGAGTGGAGATACGCAGTATTTT. Its translation: CASSERQGASGDTQYF.

The chain is built from TRBV4-1 and TRBJ2-1; the match to TRBD2 covers 8 bases. Germline assignment: CDR1 MGHRA and CDR2 YSYEKL. J gave up 3 bases and V 1 base, and 5 bases lay outside the gene matches. This CDR3 comprises 16 residues. The CDR3 region is CASSQANSGNYNEQFF. The CDR3 DNA reads TGCGCCAGCAGCCAAGCGAATAGCGGGAACTACAATGAGCAGTTCTTC.